What follows are 16 T cell receptor beta chains derived from one specimen sequenced in a study of shared clonotypes between healthy human individuals. The repertoire was sequenced with immunoSEQ multiplex PCR; TCRdb's copy has only in-frame clones and lacks some. This table holds about 2.3 million clones, roughly 93% found once. The sequenced sample consisted of naive CD4+ T cells from PBMCs. The subset denotes: CD45RA+ positively selected. These receptors all stem from a man between 18 and 29 years old in good health. Some clones in this sample may be carry-over from other donors' samples.

V usage is TRBV7-8 and J usage is TRBJ2-3, with 10 bases fitting TRBD1. Germline V gene data show CDR1 as SGHVS and CDR2 as FQNEAQ. The V gene end was trimmed by 5 bases and the J gene end by 3 bases; junction bases not matched to a gene: 5. The length of the CDR3 is 15 residues. The CDR3 region is CASSPDRGLTDTQYF. The DNA for the CDR3 is TGTGCCAGCAGCCCCGACAGGGGGCTGACAGATACGCAGTATTTT.

The chain is built from TRBV11-1 and TRBJ2-3; TRBD2 matches 7 bases. This CDR3 has 12 residues. V gave up 7 bases and J gave up 10 bases; unmatched junction bases: 8. Germline assignment: CDR1 SGHAT and CDR2 FQDESV (reference sequence). The CDR3 coding sequence is TGTGCCAGCACCCAACGGGGAGGGGCGCAGTATTTT. Amino acid sequence: CASTQRGGAQYF.

The chain combines TRBV7-2 with TRBJ2-4; no reliable D call. Looked up from germline, CDR1 is SGHTA and CDR2 is FQGNSA. The V gene lost 6 bases and the J gene lost 0 bases, with 15 bases spanning the gap. This CDR3 region has 16 residues. The CDR3 sequence is CASSEGYGEAKNIQYF. The DNA of the CDR3 is TGTGCCAGCAGTGAAGGCTATGGGGAAGCCAAAAACATTCAGTACTTC.

J is TRBJ2-3 and V is TRBV2; 10 bases are a match to TRBD1. Trimming cost V 6 bases and J 2 bases; bases outside gene matches: 14. Germline CDR1 SNHLY, CDR2 FYNNEI. The CDR3 length is 18 residues. The CDR3, as DNA: TGTGCCAGCAGCCTCAGGATAGGGACAGGGGTAATCACAGATACGCAGTATTTT. Translation gives CASSLRIGTGVITDTQYF.

V usage is TRBV29-1 and J usage is TRBJ1-2; no clear D. V was cut by 4 bases and J by 3 bases, with 12 bases left in between. The CDR3 runs to 13 residues. Germline V gives CDR1 SQVTM, CDR2 ANQGSEA. CDR3 sequence: CSVGTILDYGYTF. The CDR3 region has the DNA TGCAGCGTTGGGACCATCCTTGACTATGGCTACACCTTC.

For this clone: Other DNA sequences of this sample code for an identical CDR3. In DNA, the CDR3 is TGTGCCAGCAGCGTAGGGCTAGCGGGAGGGTATGAGCAGTTCTTC. It is translated as CASSVGLAGGYEQFF. The chain is built from TRBV9 and TRBJ2-1; 12 bases agree with TRBD2. From germline, CDR1 is SGDLS and CDR2 YYNGEE. V dropped 0 bases and J dropped 8; count of bases not matched to a gene: 3. This CDR3 comprises 15 residues.

This clone has only a few counts. This chain connects TRBV4-1 to TRBJ1-1; TRBD1 matches at 7 bases. Per germline, CDR1 MGHRA and CDR2 YSYEKL. Losses at the gene ends were 2 bases for V and 5 bases for J; bases not matched to a gene: 2. The CDR3 spans 13 residues. DNA of the CDR3: TGCGCCAGCAGCCAAAGGGGGCAGACTGAAGCTTTCTTT. As protein: CASSQRGQTEAFF.

Concerning this clone itself: The same CDR3 also results from other DNA sequences found in this sample. CDR3 nucleotides: TGTGCCAGCAGCTTAGCACGGGAGACCCAGTACTTC. It is translated as CASSLARETQYF. The V gene is TRBV7-2, the J gene TRBJ2-5; D not resolved. The CDR3 is 12 amino acids. Trimming cost V 0 bases and J 5 bases, with 4 bases left between them. CDR1 SGHTA and CDR2 FQGNSA come from the germline V gene. Full variable domain (missing parts from reference TRBV7-2 and TRBJ2-5): GAGVSQSPSNKVTEKGKDVELRCDPISGHTALYWYRQSLGQGLEFLIYFQGNSAPDKSGLPSDRFSAERTGGSVSTLTIQRTQQEDSAVYLCASSLARETQYFGPGTRLLVL.

This chain connects TRBV28 to TRBJ2-1, with TRBD1 matching 7 bases. Trimming removed 5 bases from V and 2 bases from J; junction bases left unmatched: 6. Germline V gives CDR1 MDHEN, CDR2 SYDVKM. This CDR3 is 15 amino acids long. The CDR3 nucleotides are TGTGCCAGCAGTATTTCGGGACAGACCTACAATGAGCAGTTCTTC. The encoded protein is CASSISGQTYNEQFF.

Comment on this clone: Other DNA sequences in the same sample also yield this CDR3. The chain couples TRBV5-1 to TRBJ2-3; 13 bases match TRBD2. The CDR3 consists of 15 residues. Trimming removed 4 bases from V and 6 bases from J; junction bases left unmatched: 5. Per the germline V gene, CDR1 is SGHRS and CDR2 is YFSETQ. The CDR3 sequence: CASSLRTSGGDTQYF. In DNA, the CDR3 is TGCGCCAGCAGCCTACGGACTAGCGGGGGTGATACGCAGTATTTT.

The chain has TRBV5-1 and TRBJ2-1; D gene uncertain. Germline V lookup: CDR1 SGHRS, CDR2 YFSETQ. Trimming removed 4 bases at V and 6 bases at J, with 14 bases between. The CDR3 runs 14 residues. The CDR3 sequence is CASSPWAAANEQFF. CDR3 coding DNA: TGCGCCAGCAGCCCGTGGGCTGCTGCCAATGAGCAGTTCTTC.

CDR3 DNA sequence: TGTGCCAGCAGCTTAGGAATGGGACCTCAGGAGACCCAGTACTTC. Translation: CASSLGMGPQETQYF. This chain links TRBV7-7 with TRBJ2-5; either TRBD1 or TRBD2 may supply D (5 bases each). Germline CDR1 reads SSHAT; CDR2 reads FNYEAQ (reference sequence). The CDR3 spans 15 residues. Trimming pared 1 base from V and 5 bases from J, leaving 14 bases between.

The rearrangement joins TRBV5-1 to TRBJ2-1; D is perhaps TRBD1 or TRBD2 (6 bases each). In germline, CDR1 is SGHRS, CDR2 YFSETQ. CDR3 size: 13 residues. Trimming pared 6 bases from V and 3 bases from J, leaving 10 bases between. In DNA form, the CDR3 reads TGCGCCAGCATGGAGGGGGGCTACAATGAGCAGTTCTTC. This sequence encodes CASMEGGYNEQFF.

Concerning this clone itself: Other DNA sequences in this specimen translate into the identical CDR3. The CDR3 protein is CASSLGQNGNTIYF. The CDR3 DNA is TGCGCCAGCAGCCTCGGACAGAATGGAAACACCATATATTTT. The gene calls are TRBV5-1 and TRBJ1-3; possibly TRBD1 for D (6 bases). The CDR3 runs 14 residues. Trimming shortened V by 4 bases and J by 3 bases, and 11 bases separated the two germline ends. The germline V gene has CDR1 SGHRS and CDR2 YFSETQ.

This clone was seen once. The rearrangement uses TRBV7-3 and TRBJ2-1, with D tentatively TRBD1 or TRBD2 (5 bases each). Deletions cut 5 bases from V and 8 bases from J, with 13 bases between. The germline gives CDR1 SGHTA, CDR2 FQGTGA. This CDR3 is built from 13 residues. The CDR3 DNA sequence: TGTGCCAGCAGCCCAAATATGGGGGATGAGCAGTTCTTC. It is translated as CASSPNMGDEQFF.

J is TRBJ1-3 and V is TRBV7-8; TRBD1 matches 7 bases. V shed 5 bases and J 0 bases; nucleotides not matched to a gene: 7. The germline V gene has CDR1 SGHVS and CDR2 FQNEAQ. There are 16 residues in the CDR3. CDR3 DNA sequence: TGTGCCAGCAGCATGTTAGGGACAGACTCTGGAAACACCATATATTTT. Translating gives CASSMLGTDSGNTIYF.